These T cell receptor beta chains were read from a single sample in a study of cytomegalovirus exposure and HLA in healthy donors. Using immunoSEQ multiplex PCR, the repertoire was profiled, and TCRdb retains in-frame clones only, with some absent. Its listing shows about 160,000 clones. The sequenced sample consisted of PBMCs. Receptors were obtained from a woman in her fifties or sixties in good health and CMV-seronegative. CDR3s include the opening cysteine and the closing phenylalanine or tryptophan.

>TRBV28
CASSLALSNQPQHF
>TRBV30
CAWSTGGKKAFF
>TRBV5-4
CASRSGTRQETQYF
>TRBV27
CASSSWSGRENTEAFF
>TRBV4-1
CASCKTGTGEETQYF
>TRBV5-4
CASSLSETQYF
>TRBV9
CASSDSGTVADEQFF
>TRBV27
CASSDRVSEQYF
>TRBV19
CASSTGNEQFF
>TRBV10-3
CAISDYYEQYF
>TRBV11-3
CASSPRDRDNEQFF
>TRBV7-9
CASSPDSNYGYTF
>TRBV7-9
CASSLAGTGVEKLFF
>TRBV20-1
CSATLEETQYF
>TRBV7-9
CASSHTSSKETQYF
>TRBV7-2
CASSSRTLYQETQYF
>TRBV6-1
CASSDPGQGAYYGYTF
>TRBV14
CASSHTRQANEKLFF
>TRBV5-4
CASSLGTPSRPEQYF
>TRBV28
CASTSFGQNNQPQHF
>TRBV6-4
CATGTGDTDTQYF
>TRBV28
CASSLSTGGYGYTF
>TRBV6-5
CASSRHYEQYF
>TRBV7-9
CASRRSRAVNEKLFF
>TRBV5-1
CASSLGSGVTEAFF
>TRBV15
CATSRDPGLLNTEAFF
>TRBV7-2
CASSSLTGLNTGELFF
>TRBV6-6
CASSLGLAGYNEQFF
>TRBV18
CASSPETSGSNEQFF
>TRBV28
CASSSRTKGEETQYF
>TRBV18
CASRTSGWGTDTQYF
>TRBV5-1
CASSLGPSGHPYEQYF